Presented here are 8 T cell receptor beta chains from one specimen sequenced in a study of blood T cell repertoires in COVID-19. Clones were read by immunoSEQ multiplex PCR, and TCRdb kept only the in-frame ones, dropping some. The table has around 94,000 clones, around 87% seen once; the top ten hold about 2.9%. What was sequenced was peripheral blood. The origin of the receptors is a man in his forties or fifties with active or convalescent COVID-19.

The chain recombines TRBV5-6 with TRBJ2-2; no reliable D call. V gave up 1 base and J gave up 8 bases, with 3 bases separating them. This CDR3 is 11 amino acids long. Germline V CDR1 and CDR2: SGHDT, YYEEEE. CDR3: CASSLPGELFF. CDR3 sequence (DNA): TGTGCCAGCAGCTTGCCAGGGGAGCTGTTTTTT.

V usage is TRBV6-5 and J usage is TRBJ2-3; 10 bases are a match to TRBD2. The length of the CDR3 is 16 residues. The J segment lost 2 bases and the V segment lost 0 bases, leaving 2 bases of the junction unmatched. CDR1 and CDR2 (germline): MNHEY, SVGAGI. The CDR3 reads CASSYSTSGLTDTQYF. The CDR3 nucleotides are TGTGCCAGCAGTTACTCGACTAGCGGGCTCACAGATACGCAGTATTTT.

J is TRBJ1-5 and V is TRBV7-2; D may be TRBD1 (5 bases). The CDR3 has 15 amino acids. In germline, CDR1 is SGHTA, CDR2 FQGNSA. The V and J ends lost 2 bases and 0 bases respectively, with 8 bases between them. For the CDR3, the DNA is TGTGCCAGCAGCTTAAGGAGGGGTAGCAATCAGCCCCAGCATTTT. Its translation is CASSLRRGSNQPQHF.

The V and J genes are TRBV10-2 and TRBJ1-2, with D possibly being TRBD1 (6 bases). This CDR3 is built from 12 residues. The ends were cut back, 8 bases at V and 7 bases at J, with 14 bases in the middle. CDR1 is WSHSY, CDR2 SAAADI, per germline. The CDR3 is CASGEGGGGYTF. CDR3 bases: TGCGCCAGCGGCGAAGGGGGTGGTGGCTACACCTTC.

This chain connects TRBV10-1 to TRBJ2-2; the match to TRBD1 covers 10 bases. J lost 4 bases, V lost 5 bases, and 13 bases had no gene match. The V gene's germline CDR1 is WNHNN and CDR2 SYGVQD (reference sequence). The CDR3 is 18 amino acids. The CDR3 DNA sequence: TGCGCCAGCAGTCCGGGACAGGGGCTCGGTAGCGGCACCGGGGAGCTGTTTTTT. Protein: CASSPGQGLGSGTGELFF.

The V gene is TRBV10-3, the J gene TRBJ2-3, with 8 bases lining up with TRBD2. This CDR3 has 15 residues. V shed 7 bases and J 5 bases; nucleotides not matched to a gene: 11. Germline V lookup: CDR1 ENHRY, CDR2 SYGVKD. This CDR3 reads CAITRAGGEKDTQYF. CDR3 bases: TGTGCCATCACTCGGGCGGGGGGAGAGAAAGATACGCAGTATTTT.

This clone was found once. The V and J genes are TRBV7-2 and TRBJ1-4; 10 nucleotides agree with TRBD1. The junction had 5 bases not matched to a gene; V was cut back by 5 bases and J by 2 bases. The CDR3 has 16 residues. Per the germline V gene, CDR1 is SGHTA and CDR2 is FQGNSA. The CDR3 DNA reads as TGTGCCAGCAGCCCGACAGGGGGCCTTACTAATGAAAAACTGTTTTTT. Amino acid sequence: CASSPTGGLTNEKLFF. The full variable domain, completed using reference TRBV7-2 and TRBJ1-4, is GAGVSQSPSNKVTEKGKDVELRCDPISGHTALYWYRQSLGQGLEFLIYFQGNSAPDKSGLPSDRFSAERTGGSVSTLTIQRTQQEDSAVYLCASSPTGGLTNEKLFFGSGTQLSVL.

This rearrangement joins TRBV27 to TRBJ1-6; no firm D call. V was clipped by 3 bases and J by 12 bases, with 9 bases between them. Per germline, CDR1 MNHEY and CDR2 SMNVEV (reference sequence). CDR3 size: 12 residues. The CDR3 protein is CASSFEGRPLHF. The CDR3 bases are TGTGCCAGCAGTTTCGAGGGTAGACCCCTCCACTTT.